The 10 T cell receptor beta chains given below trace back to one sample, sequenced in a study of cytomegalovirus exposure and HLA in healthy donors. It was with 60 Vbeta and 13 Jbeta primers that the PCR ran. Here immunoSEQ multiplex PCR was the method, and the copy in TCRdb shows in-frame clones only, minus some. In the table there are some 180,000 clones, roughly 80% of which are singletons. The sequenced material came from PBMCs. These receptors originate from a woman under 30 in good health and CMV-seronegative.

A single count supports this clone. The CDR3: CASSSEEAGNEKLFF. The CDR3 coding sequence is TGTGCCAGCAGTTCCGAGGAAGCCGGGAATGAAAAACTGTTTTTT. The V and J genes are TRBV28 and TRBJ1-4, with D unresolved. Germline V gene sequence: CDR1 MDHEN, CDR2 SYDVKM. The CDR3 contains 15 residues. The ends were cut back, 4 bases at V and 5 bases at J, with 14 bases in the middle.

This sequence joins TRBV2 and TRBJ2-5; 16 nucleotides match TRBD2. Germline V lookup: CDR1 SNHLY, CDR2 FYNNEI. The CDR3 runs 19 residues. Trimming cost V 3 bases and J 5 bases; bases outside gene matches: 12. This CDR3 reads CASSERPGTSGRAGETQYF. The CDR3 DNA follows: TGTGCCAGCAGTGAGCGGCCTGGGACTAGCGGGAGGGCCGGGGAGACCCAGTACTTC.

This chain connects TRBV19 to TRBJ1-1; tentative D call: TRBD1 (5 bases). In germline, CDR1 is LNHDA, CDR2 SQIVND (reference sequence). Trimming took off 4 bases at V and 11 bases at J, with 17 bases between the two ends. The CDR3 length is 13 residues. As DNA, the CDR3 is TGTGCCAGTAGTACTTCGGGGGGGGTGAGGGCTTTCTTT. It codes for CASSTSGGVRAFF.

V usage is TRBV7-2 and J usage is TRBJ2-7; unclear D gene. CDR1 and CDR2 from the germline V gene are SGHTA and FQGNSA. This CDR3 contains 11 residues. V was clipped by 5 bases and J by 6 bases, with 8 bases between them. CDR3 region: CASSHGSEQYF. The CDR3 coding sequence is TGTGCCAGCAGCCACGGGTCCGAGCAGTACTTC.

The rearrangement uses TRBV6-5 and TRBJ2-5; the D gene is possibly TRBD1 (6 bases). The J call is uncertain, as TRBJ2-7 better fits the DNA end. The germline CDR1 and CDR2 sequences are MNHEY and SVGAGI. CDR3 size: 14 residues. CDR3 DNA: TGTGCCAGCAGCCGTACAGGGAACCCCTACGAGCAGTACTTC. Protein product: CASSRTGNPYEQYF.

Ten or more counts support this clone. In DNA form, the CDR3 reads TGTGCCTGGAGTCCAACCGGGTCCGGTTACTATGGCTACACCTTC. Protein sequence: CAWSPTGSGYYGYTF. This chain uses TRBV30 with TRBJ1-2; D remains ambiguous. V was pared by 2 bases and J by 3 bases, with 16 bases between. This CDR3 is built from 15 residues. Germline values: CDR1 GTSNPN, CDR2 SVGIG (reference sequence).

The CDR3 protein is CASSLDDEAGTYEQYF. CDR3 bases: TGTGCCAGCAGCTTGGACGACGAGGCGGGTACCTACGAGCAGTACTTC. The V and J genes are TRBV5-4 and TRBJ2-7; TRBD2 is a possible D gene (5 bases). This CDR3 is built from 16 residues. Germline V lookup: CDR1 SGHNT, CDR2 YYREEE (reference sequence). V was shortened by 0 bases and J by 2 bases, with 15 bases between the two germline ends.

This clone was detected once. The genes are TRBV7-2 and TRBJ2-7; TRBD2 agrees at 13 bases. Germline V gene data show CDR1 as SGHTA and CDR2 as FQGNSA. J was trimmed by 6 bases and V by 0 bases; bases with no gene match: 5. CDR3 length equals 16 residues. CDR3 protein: CASSLALGLAGVEQYF. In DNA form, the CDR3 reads TGTGCCAGCAGCTTAGCGCTTGGACTAGCGGGAGTCGAGCAGTACTTC.

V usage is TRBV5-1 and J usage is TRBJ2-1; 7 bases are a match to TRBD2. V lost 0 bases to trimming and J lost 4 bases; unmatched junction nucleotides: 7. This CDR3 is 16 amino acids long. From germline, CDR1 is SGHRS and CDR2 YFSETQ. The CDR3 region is CASSLDTAGRYNEQFF. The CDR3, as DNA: TGCGCCAGCAGCTTGGATACAGCGGGAAGATACAATGAGCAGTTCTTC.

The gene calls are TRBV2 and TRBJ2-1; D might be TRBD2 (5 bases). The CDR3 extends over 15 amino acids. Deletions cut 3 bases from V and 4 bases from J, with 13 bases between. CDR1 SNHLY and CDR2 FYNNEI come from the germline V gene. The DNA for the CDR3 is TGTGCCAGCAGTGACCGGGGTTTTCAATACAATGAGCAGTTCTTC. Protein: CASSDRGFQYNEQFF.